The T cell receptor beta chain described here comes from a study of cytomegalovirus exposure and HLA in healthy donors. V lost 6 bases and J 2 bases, leaving 10 bases between the germline ends. The CDR3 has 12 residues. The germline gives CDR1 SQVTM, CDR2 ANQGSEA. Overall study findings and caveats: Evidence from a later analysis indicated that most CMV-associated TCR beta chains looked HLA-restricted. Previous analysis showed most TCR beta V segments were productive about 87% or about 30% of the time. In a later analysis, several top co-occurrence clusters appeared linked to parvovirus B19, influenza, CMV and Epstein-Barr virus.

The study ran its PCR with 60 Vbeta and 13 Jbeta primers. Original processing methods: In a later analysis, 75 million to 85 million unique TCR beta chains included roughly 11 million shared by two or more donors. Clones were sequenced by immunoSEQ multiplex PCR, and TCRdb holds only the in-frame ones, with some missing. V, J and clone size reflect that table, while D and trimming were determined from the DNA. Here the sample table reports some 71,000 clones. With respect to this clone: What it binds is unknown. Other nucleotide sequences from this sample produce the same CDR3.

The sequence was collected from a woman younger than 45 in good health and CMV-seronegative. Sample: PBMCs. V gene TRBV29-1 combines with J gene TRBJ1-1; D is unclear. The CDR3 spells CSVGDHNTEAFF. As DNA, the CDR3 is TGCAGCGTGGGCGACCATAACACTGAAGCTTTCTTT. Based on the CDR3 plus reference TRBV29-1 and TRBJ1-1, the full variable domain is SAVISQKPSRDICQRGTSLTIQCQVDSQVTMMFWYRQQPGQSLTLIATANQGSEATYESGFVIDKFPISRPNLTFSTLTVSNMSPEDSSIYLCSVGDHNTEAFFGQGTRLTVV.